The TCR beta chain described here comes from a study of CD4+ T cells in melanoma. Study-wide points: A reported correlation linked neoantigen-specific CD4+ T cells to CD8+, macrophage and B cell function. Neoantigen-specific CD4+ T cells in melanoma reportedly had diverse differentiation states.

In regard to this clone: Its antigen is not identified.

The ends were cut back, 5 bases at V and 7 bases at J, with 15 bases in the middle. Germline CDR1 reads GTSNPN; CDR2 reads SVGIG (reference sequence). The length of the CDR3 is 14 residues. Here immunoSEQ multiplex PCR was the method, and the copy in TCRdb shows in-frame clones only, minus some. The data show around 130,000 clones, around 90% seen once. This chain connects TRBV30 to TRBJ1-6, with TRBD1 as a possible D gene (5 bases). This receptor was identified in a human donor with melanoma. This chain's CDR3 is CAWSIGAGNSPLHF. CDR3 nucleotide sequence: TGTGCCTGGTCTATCGGGGCAGGGAATTCACCCCTCCACTTT.